The 15 T cell receptor beta chains reported below all come from one sample, sequenced in a study of Tregs in tolerant kidney transplant recipients (dated by TCRdb to about 2019). The library was made by the immunoSEQ multiplex PCR assay. The source is immuneACCESS, and TCRdb retained only in-frame sequences with V and J called. Part of the clones is not carried over; for the studies checked, unresolved V genes explain less than half of this, and the remainder is unexplained. The sample's clone listing holds about 30,000 clones. The top ten hold about an eighth of the sample. According to the study, the label for this sample's time point signals: blood sample drawn before combined kidney and bone marrow transplant. The sequencing here drew on CD8+ T cells from blood, taken before the transplant. These receptors came from a human donor who received a combined kidney and bone marrow transplant.

Note on this clone: The read stops 3 residues short of the end of the CDR3; the missing end is completed from the germline J gene. The chain employs TRBV5-1 and TRBJ2-7; tentative D call: TRBD1 (5 bases). The germline CDR1 and CDR2 sequences are SGHRS and YFSETQ. CDR3 length: 14 amino acids. Trimming pared 5 bases from V and 2 bases from J, leaving 14 bases between. This CDR3 reads CASSWGANPYEQYF. The part of the CDR3 DNA that was read is TGCGCCAGCAGTTGGGGCGCAAATCCCTACGAG. Full variable domain (remainder filled in from reference TRBV5-1 and TRBJ2-7): KAGVTQTPRYLIKTRGQQVTLSCSPISGHRSVSWYQQTPGQGLQFLFEYFSETQRNKGNFPGRFSGRQFSNSRSEMNVSTLELGDSALYLCASSWGANPYEQYFGPGTRLTVT.

Comment on this clone: The CDR3 goes on 3 residues after the read ends, and that part is filled in from the germline J gene. J is TRBJ2-7 and V is TRBV16, with 9 bases fitting TRBD2. V lost 2 bases and J lost 3; bases outside the gene matches: 5. The CDR3 is 15 amino acids. In germline, CDR1 is KGHSY, CDR2 FQNENV. CDR3 in amino acids: CASSQGVSGSYEQYF. CDR3 DNA, as far as it was read: TGTGCCAGCAGCCAAGGGGTTAGCGGGAGCTACGAG.

A note on this clone: The read terminates 3 residues before the CDR3 end, so the remaining end is supplied by the germline J gene. V and J are TRBV19 and TRBJ1-1, with a weak D call TRBD1 (6 bases). Germline loops: CDR1 LNHDA, CDR2 SQIVND (reference sequence). The V gene lost 9 bases and the J gene lost 1 base, with 12 bases spanning the gap. This CDR3 has 13 residues. The DNA read from the CDR3 is TGTGCCAGCCGAATGGGGGCGAACACTGAA. Protein sequence: CASRMGANTE. The full CDR3 protein is CASRMGANTEAFF.

As regards this clone: The CDR3 goes on 3 residues after the read ends, and that part is filled in from the germline J gene. The chain is built from TRBV19 and TRBJ2-3; TRBD1 matches at 8 bases. This CDR3 spans 15 amino acids. V dropped 4 bases and J dropped 5; count of bases not matched to a gene: 8. The germline V gene has CDR1 LNHDA and CDR2 SQIVND (reference sequence). The CDR3: CASSTGQGLLDTQYF. CDR3 DNA, as far as it was read: TGTGCCAGTAGTACCGGACAGGGTTTGTTAGATACG.

As regards this clone: The read terminates 3 residues ahead of where the CDR3 ends, so the germline J gene completes it. The chain joins TRBV5-1 to TRBJ2-2; D is unclear. Germline V gene lookup returns CDR1 SGHRS and CDR2 YFSETQ. V lost 4 bases and J 4 bases, leaving 11 bases between the germline ends. CDR3 length: 14 amino acids. Incomplete CDR3 DNA: TGCGCCAGCAGCCTACGGGTCTTCACCGGGGAG. This translates into CASSLRVFTGE. The whole CDR3 is CASSLRVFTGELFF.

In the case of this clone: With the read ending 3 residues before the CDR3 end, the germline J gene is used to fill in that end. The chain links TRBV6-1 to TRBJ1-2; 10 bases match TRBD1. With 4 bases clipped from V and 3 bases from J, the junction kept 5 bases outside the gene matches. Germline V gene sequence: CDR1 MNHNS, CDR2 SASEGT. CDR3 size: 15 residues. Incomplete CDR3 DNA: TGTGCCAGCAGTGGTCCTGGACAGGGGGACTATGGC. Amino acids: CASSGPGQGDYG. From start to end, the CDR3 is CASSGPGQGDYGYTF.

About this clone itself: The missing CDR3 end, 3 residues past where the read stops, is filled in from the germline J gene. The chain employs TRBV2 and TRBJ1-5; D is possibly TRBD1 (6 bases). The CDR3 contains 14 residues. Trimming left V 6 bases short and J 3 bases short, with 12 bases between. Germline V gives CDR1 SNHLY, CDR2 FYNNEI. The DNA read from the CDR3 is TGTGCCAGCAGGGGTACAGGGCCCAATCAGCCC. Translation gives CASRGTGPNQP. The whole CDR3 sequence is CASRGTGPNQPQHF.

Comment on this clone: From the germline J gene comes the end of the CDR3, since the read stops 3 residues before it. The chain employs TRBV5-1 and TRBJ2-7, with 10 bases identical to TRBD2. Germline V gene sequence: CDR1 SGHRS, CDR2 YFSETQ. This CDR3 comprises 17 residues. Trimming cost V 4 bases and J 2 bases; bases outside gene matches: 12. The CDR3 protein is CASSPDPGLAAAYEQYF. The CDR3 DNA, read in part, is TGCGCCAGCAGCCCAGACCCAGGACTAGCGGCTGCCTACGAG.

Points on this clone: The read comes to an end 3 residues before the CDR3 does, leaving the germline J gene to fill in the end. The gene calls are TRBV19 and TRBJ2-7; D call uncertain. CDR3 length: 13 residues. V was pared by 5 bases and J by 1 base, with 9 bases between. Germline-derived CDR1 and CDR2 are LNHDA and SQIVND (reference sequence). CDR3 region: CASSAGLSYEQYF. The CDR3 bases that were read are TGTGCCAGTAGTGCCGGGTTATCCTACGAG.

The DNA read from the CDR3 is TGTGCCAGCAGCCCCGTCTTCGCCGGTGAG. It is translated as CASSPVFAGE. The full CDR3 sequence reads CASSPVFAGEQFF. This chain joins TRBV7-2 and TRBJ2-1; D unclear. The sequenced fragment ends 3 residues before the CDR3 boundary, so the rest is inferred from the germline J gene. This CDR3 is 13 amino acids long. CDR1 SGHTA and CDR2 FQGNSA come from the germline V gene. V lost 5 bases, J lost 9 bases, and 14 bases lay in between.

With respect to this clone: The observed sequence ends 3 residues before the CDR3 terminus, with the missing tail filled in from the germline J gene. The gene calls are TRBV14 and TRBJ2-7; the match to TRBD2 covers 7 bases. Germline V gene data show CDR1 as SGHDN and CDR2 as FVKESK. The CDR3 extends over 15 amino acids. The J segment lost 2 bases and the V segment lost 4 bases, leaving 8 bases of the junction unmatched. CDR3 bases read: TGTGCCAGCAGCCTGTCACTAGCGAGACCCTACGAG. It codes for CASSLSLARPYE. The CDR3 reads in full as CASSLSLARPYEQYF.

As regards this clone: The read terminates 3 residues ahead of where the CDR3 ends, so the germline J gene completes it. J is TRBJ1-5 and V is TRBV10-3; 7 nucleotides align to TRBD1. The CDR3 is made up of 14 amino acids. Germline CDR1 ENHRY, CDR2 SYGVKD. The J segment lost 2 bases and the V segment lost 5 bases, leaving 3 bases of the junction unmatched. The CDR3: CAISSDRGNQPQHF. The part of the CDR3 DNA that was read is TGTGCCATCAGTTCAGACAGGGGCAATCAGCCC.

A remark on this clone: The DNA ends 3 residues before the CDR3 does, and the rest of the CDR3 is filled in from the germline J gene. The chain employs TRBV28 and TRBJ2-3, with TRBD2 matching 7 bases. Germline V gene sequence: CDR1 MDHEN, CDR2 SYDVKM. The CDR3 contains 15 residues. The ends lost 3 bases at V and 2 bases at J; junction bases unmatched: 5. CDR3 sequence reads: CASSFFSGPTDTQYF. The DNA read from the CDR3 is TGTGCCAGCAGTTTCTTTAGCGGGCCCACAGATACG.

About this clone: The read is 3 residues too short to cover the CDR3 end, so that end is filled in from the germline J gene. V gene TRBV20-1 combines with J gene TRBJ2-1; 7 positions agree with TRBD2. The CDR3 loop spans 18 amino acids. CDR1 is DFQATT and CDR2 is SNEGSKA in the germline V gene (reference sequence). Trimming took 1 base from V and 7 from J; bases not matched to a gene: 19. The CDR3 reads CSARGLSMGGSPWNEQFF. The CDR3 bases that were read are TGCAGTGCTAGAGGTCTCAGTATGGGCGGGAGTCCCTGGAATGAG.

In the case of this clone: The observed sequence ends 3 residues before the CDR3 terminus, with the missing tail filled in from the germline J gene. The V call is TRBV10-3, the J call TRBJ2-3, with 10 bases identical to TRBD1. This CDR3 has 17 residues. CDR1 is ENHRY, CDR2 SYGVKD, per germline. V dropped 0 bases and J dropped 4; count of bases not matched to a gene: 7. CDR3 bases read: TGTGCCATCAGTGAGTCTTCCGGGACAGGGGATTCAGATACG. Its protein product is CAISESSGTGDSDT. The CDR3 as a whole reads CAISESSGTGDSDTQYF.